Presented here are 13 T cell receptor beta chains from one specimen sequenced in a study of blood T cell repertoires in COVID-19. Some clones are missing from TCRdb's copy, which holds only in-frame ones; the method was immunoSEQ multiplex PCR. The sample yields around 170,000 clones, about nine tenths seen once. Sequenced sample: peripheral blood. These receptors originate from a man aged 55 to 70 with acute or convalescent COVID-19.

This clone was seen just once. V is TRBV7-3 and J is TRBJ2-7; TRBD1 aligns across 7 bases. The CDR3 runs 14 residues. After removal of 5 bases from V and 4 bases from J, the junction contained 8 bases not matched to a gene. The germline V gene encodes CDR1 SGHTA and CDR2 FQGTGA. The CDR3 DNA follows: TGTGCCAGCAGCACCCGGGACAGCCCTTACGAGCAGTACTTC. The encoded protein is CASSTRDSPYEQYF.

The chain recombines TRBV7-3 with TRBJ1-2; no reliable D call. Trimming stripped 5 bases from V and 5 bases from J, with 3 bases between. Germline-derived CDR1 and CDR2 are SGHTA and FQGTGA. The CDR3 contains 10 residues. The CDR3 sequence: CASSRYGYTF. DNA of the CDR3: TGTGCCAGCAGCCGTTATGGCTACACCTTC.

The chain joins TRBV7-3 to TRBJ2-6; D ambiguous. CDR1 is SGHTA and CDR2 is FQGTGA in the germline V gene. CDR3 size: 15 residues. Between the trimmed V and J ends, which lost 5 bases and 4 bases, there was a span of 12 bases. CDR3 residues: CASSPTLPGANVLTF. The CDR3 DNA reads TGTGCCAGCAGCCCAACCCTACCCGGGGCCAACGTCCTGACTTTC.

CDR3 coding DNA: TGTGCCACCAGTGGGAGACAGGGGGCCTACGAGCAGTACTTC. It is translated as CATSGRQGAYEQYF. The chain recombines TRBV24-1 with TRBJ2-7, with TRBD1 matching over 9 bases. The CDR3 is 14 amino acids. V shed 5 bases, J shed 2 bases, and the junction held 3 bases outside the gene matches. Germline V lookup: CDR1 KGHDR, CDR2 SFDVKD.

The rearrangement uses TRBV19 and TRBJ2-2, with D possibly matching TRBD1 (5 bases). The germline V gene has CDR1 LNHDA and CDR2 SQIVND (reference sequence). Trimming took 3 bases from V and 6 from J, leaving 14 bases between them. The CDR3 extends over 15 amino acids. This CDR3 reads CASSIGQGVPGELFF. The CDR3 DNA sequence: TGTGCCAGTAGTATTGGACAAGGGGTCCCCGGGGAGCTGTTTTTT.

The CDR3 DNA reads as TGTGCCAGCAGTTACGGCTCTAATGAAAAACTGTTTTTT. This encodes CASSYGSNEKLFF. This chain links TRBV6-5 with TRBJ1-4; no definite D call. Looked up from germline, CDR1 is MNHEY and CDR2 is SVGAGI. The ends were cut back, 2 bases at V and 3 bases at J, with 4 bases in the middle. This CDR3 is built from 13 residues.

The V and J genes are TRBV27 and TRBJ1-6, with TRBD1 as a possible D gene (6 bases). Trimming pared 7 bases from V and 4 bases from J, leaving 11 bases between. The CDR3 totals 14 residues. In germline, CDR1 is MNHEY, CDR2 SMNVEV (reference sequence). CDR3 sequence reads: CASNARGYNSPLHF. The CDR3 bases are TGTGCCAGCAACGCCAGGGGATATAATTCACCCCTCCACTTT.

The CDR3 nucleotides are TGTGCCAGCAGCTCGTTTGGAGCAACCTACGAGCAGTACTTC. Translation gives CASSSFGATYEQYF. The V call is TRBV7-2, the J call TRBJ2-7; no firm D call. V was clipped by 4 bases and J by 2 bases, with 12 bases between them. CDR3 length: 14 residues. The germline gives CDR1 SGHTA, CDR2 FQGNSA.

DNA of the CDR3: TGTGCCACCTACAGGGGAACGGCGGACACCGGGGAGCTGTTTTTT. Its translation: CATYRGTADTGELFF. The chain carries TRBV24-1 and TRBJ2-2, with 7 nucleotides matching TRBD1. Germline trimming cut 9 bases from V and 3 bases from J; bases unmatched to any gene: 9. The CDR3 has 15 amino acids. Germline CDR1 reads KGHDR; CDR2 reads SFDVKD.

The gene calls are TRBV5-5 and TRBJ2-1, with D possibly matching TRBD2 (5 bases). Germline V gene lookup returns CDR1 SGHKS and CDR2 YYEKEE (reference sequence). With 2 bases removed from V and 1 base from J, the gap between germline ends came to 10 bases. There are 15 residues in the CDR3. The CDR3 DNA reads as TGTGCCAGCAGCTTTGAGCGCGGGTCCTACAATGAGCAGTTCTTC. It translates to CASSFERGSYNEQFF.

V and J are TRBV7-2 and TRBJ1-2; 9 nucleotides align to TRBD1. CDR3 length: 13 amino acids. V lost 3 bases, J lost 8 bases, and 4 bases stayed unmatched. Germline lookup yields CDR1 SGHTA and CDR2 FQGNSA. CDR3 nucleotide sequence: TGTGCCAGCAGCTTTAGACAGGGGGAGGGCTACACCTTC. Encoded protein: CASSFRQGEGYTF.

The chain links TRBV5-1 to TRBJ1-2; 7 nucleotides agree with TRBD1. CDR3 length: 14 residues. Trimming at V came to 0 bases and at J to 8 bases, leaving 7 bases not matched to a gene. The germline gives CDR1 SGHRS, CDR2 YFSETQ. CDR3 coding DNA: TGCGCCAGCAGCTTGGACGGACAGGATGGGGGCTACACCTTC. Translating it yields CASSLDGQDGGYTF.

The chain combines TRBV30 with TRBJ1-6; no clear D gene. Deletions cut 2 bases from V and 3 bases from J, with 8 bases between. This CDR3 is 14 amino acids long. Germline assignment: CDR1 GTSNPN and CDR2 SVGIG (reference sequence). In nucleotides, the CDR3 is TGTGCCTGGAGTAGGGCGGGCTATAATTCACCCCTCCACTTT. Amino acids: CAWSRAGYNSPLHF. The variable domain in full, with the rest retrieved from reference TRBV30 and TRBJ1-6, is SQTIHQWPATLVQPVGSPLSLECTVEGTSNPNLYWYRQAAGRGLQLLFYSVGIGQISSEVPQNLSASRPQDRQFILSSKKLLLSDSGFYLCAWSRAGYNSPLHFGNGTRLTVT.